The 20 T cell receptor beta chains reported below all come from one sample, sequenced in a study of graft-versus-host responses after intestinal transplantation. Which antigens these TCRs recognize remains unknown. Clones were read by immunoSEQ multiplex PCR, and TCRdb kept only the in-frame ones, dropping some. The sample carries 90,000 to 120,000 clones, approximately 86% recorded once. The material was unstimulated CD4+ T cells sorted from spleen or lymph node cells, obtained before transplant. The receptors were sampled from a human donor who was the organ donor for an intestinal transplant.

The V and J genes are TRBV18 and TRBJ1-4; the D gene is possibly TRBD1 (6 bases). This CDR3 is 15 amino acids long. CDR1 is KGHSH and CDR2 is LQKENI in the germline V gene. The V and J ends lost 6 bases and 7 bases respectively, with 18 bases between them. CDR3 sequence reads: CASSPRGGQSEKLFF. CDR3 nucleotide sequence: TGTGCCAGCTCGCCGCGGGGGGGCCAATCTGAAAAACTGTTTTTT.

The chain links TRBV2 to TRBJ2-1; 10 bases align to TRBD2. The germline gives CDR1 SNHLY, CDR2 FYNNEI. The V segment lost 8 bases and the J segment 9 bases; nucleotides outside the gene matches: 10. The CDR3 consists of 14 residues. CDR3 in amino acids: CASSGLAEAFEQFF. The CDR3 DNA is TGTGCCAGCTCCGGACTAGCGGAGGCCTTTGAGCAGTTCTTC.

This clone came up a few times. The CDR3 loop is CASRLQGAGEKLFF. The CDR3 region has the DNA TGTGCCAGCAGATTACAGGGAGCGGGGGAAAAACTGTTTTTT. The V call is TRBV27, the J call TRBJ1-4; tentative D call: TRBD1 (6 bases). The CDR3 consists of 14 residues. Between the trimmed V and J ends, which lost 6 bases and 8 bases, there was a span of 16 bases. Germline V gene sequence: CDR1 MNHEY, CDR2 SMNVEV (reference sequence).

The table lists this clone with a few counts. V and J are TRBV12-5 and TRBJ1-4; perhaps TRBD1 as D (6 bases). Germline-derived CDR1 and CDR2 are LGHNT and FRNRAP. CDR3 length: 16 residues. V was clipped by 5 bases and J by 0 bases, with 13 bases between them. The CDR3 region has the DNA TGTGCTAGTGGTCTCAGGGGTTTGACAACTAATGAAAAACTGTTTTTT. Protein: CASGLRGLTTNEKLFF.

This clone was seen a handful of times. J is TRBJ2-7 and V is TRBV5-4, with 9 positions matching TRBD2. This CDR3 contains 15 residues. Germline CDR1 SGHNT, CDR2 YYREEE (reference sequence). The trim removed 0 bases at V and 3 bases at J, leaving 4 bases unmatched. Here the CDR3 DNA reads TGTGCCAGCAGCTTGGACGGACTAGCGATCTACGAGCAGTACTTC. Protein sequence: CASSLDGLAIYEQYF.

This chain connects TRBV9 to TRBJ2-3; D is undetermined. The V and J ends lost 3 bases and 1 base respectively, with 12 bases between them. The germline CDR1 and CDR2 sequences are SGDLS and YYNGEE. CDR3 size: 15 residues. The CDR3: CASSAREKGTDTQYF. CDR3 DNA: TGTGCCAGCAGCGCAAGGGAAAAAGGCACAGATACGCAGTATTTT.

The chain couples TRBV6-5 to TRBJ2-1, with D possibly TRBD2 on 6 matching bases. V lost 0 bases and J lost 10, with 16 bases in between. Germline V CDR1 and CDR2: MNHEY, SVGAGI. The CDR3 consists of 15 residues. The CDR3, as DNA: TGTGCCAGCAGTTACTCAAGACTAGTAAGGGGAGAGCAGTTCTTC. This gives the protein CASSYSRLVRGEQFF.

The gene calls are TRBV6-5 and TRBJ2-5, with D possibly matching TRBD2 (6 bases). Per the germline V gene, CDR1 is MNHEY and CDR2 is SVGAGI. The CDR3 is 12 residues long. V lost 7 bases and J lost 2, with 8 bases in between. The chain's CDR3 is CASKRAQETQYF. CDR3 DNA: TGTGCCAGCAAGCGGGCGCAAGAGACCCAGTACTTC.

This chain connects TRBV7-3 to TRBJ2-1; a possible D gene is TRBD2 (6 bases). This CDR3 has 16 residues. Deletions cut 2 bases from V and 3 bases from J, with 14 bases between. The germline V gene encodes CDR1 SGHTA and CDR2 FQGTGA. The CDR3 coding sequence is TGTGCCAGCAGCTTAGAGGAGCGGGCGATCTACAATGAGCAGTTCTTC. Its translation: CASSLEERAIYNEQFF.

The V call is TRBV19, the J call TRBJ2-7, with 9 bases matching TRBD1. CDR1 LNHDA and CDR2 SQIVND come from the germline V gene (reference sequence). The CDR3 covers 15 residues. The J segment lost 5 bases and the V segment lost 3 bases, leaving 8 bases of the junction unmatched. The CDR3 coding sequence is TGTGCCAGTAGTATGGGGACAGGGAGGAATAACGAGCAGTACTTC. Translation: CASSMGTGRNNEQYF.

The chain joins TRBV19 to TRBJ1-5, with unresolved D. CDR3 length: 15 residues. Looked up from germline, CDR1 is LNHDA and CDR2 is SQIVND (reference sequence). V lost 7 bases to trimming and J lost 4 bases, with 17 bases between them. The CDR3 loop is CASMTLTAGNQPQHF. The DNA for the CDR3 is TGTGCCAGTATGACTTTAACGGCGGGTAATCAGCCCCAGCATTTT.

As to this clone: At the DNA level, this CDR3 is encoded by other sequences in the same sample as well. The chain uses TRBV5-1 and TRBJ1-2, with D possibly matching TRBD1 (6 bases). Germline V gene lookup returns CDR1 SGHRS and CDR2 YFSETQ. CDR3 length: 14 amino acids. V shed 4 bases and J shed 4 bases, with 14 bases lying between them. The CDR3 coding sequence is TGCGCCAGCAGCCCACGACGGGACATCTATGGCTACACCTTC. It codes for CASSPRRDIYGYTF.

This chain connects TRBV10-1 to TRBJ1-1; D perhaps matches TRBD1 (5 bases). Looked up from germline, CDR1 is WNHNN and CDR2 is SYGVQD (reference sequence). V lost 6 bases, J lost 2 bases, and 10 bases lay in between. The length of the CDR3 is 13 residues. The CDR3 loop is CASRHGANTEAFF. The CDR3 DNA reads TGCGCCAGCAGACACGGGGCTAACACTGAAGCTTTCTTT.

This chain connects TRBV18 to TRBJ1-1; D not resolved. V lost 2 bases and J lost 0, with 10 bases in between. Looked up from germline, CDR1 is KGHSH and CDR2 is LQKENI. The CDR3 covers 15 residues. CDR3 DNA sequence: TGTGCCAGCTCACCAGGGATCTACATGAACACTGAAGCTTTCTTT. It codes for CASSPGIYMNTEAFF.

In its sample, this clone was seen once. This chain links TRBV5-1 with TRBJ2-3; D is ambiguous. The germline V and J ends were trimmed by 0 bases and 4 bases, with 12 bases remaining between them. The CDR3 loop spans 15 amino acids. Germline CDR1 reads SGHRS; CDR2 reads YFSETQ. DNA of the CDR3: TGCGCCAGCAGCTTGGGGCAAGGCTTCCCAGATACGCAGTATTTT. Its protein product is CASSLGQGFPDTQYF.

This clone was picked up a small number of times. J is TRBJ1-1 and V is TRBV7-3, with D possibly being TRBD1 (6 bases). The V end lost 2 bases, the J end lost 0 bases, and 7 bases lay between the germline ends. This CDR3 is 14 amino acids long. Germline values: CDR1 SGHTA, CDR2 FQGTGA. The CDR3 here is CASSLSGVNTEAFF. The CDR3 DNA follows: TGTGCCAGCAGCTTATCAGGGGTGAACACTGAAGCTTTCTTT. The whole variable domain, remainder taken from reference TRBV7-3 and TRBJ1-1, is GAGVSQTPSNKVTEKGKYVELRCDPISGHTALYWYRQSLGQGPEFLIYFQGTGAADDSGLPNDRFFAVRPEGSVSTLKIQRTERGDSAVYLCASSLSGVNTEAFFGQGTRLTVV.

This sequence joins TRBV18 and TRBJ2-7; 10 bases fit TRBD1. This CDR3 comprises 15 residues. With V trimmed by 5 bases and J by 1 base, 5 bases remained unmatched. The germline gives CDR1 KGHSH, CDR2 LQKENI. Here the CDR3 reads CASSADRGGSYEQYF. CDR3 coding DNA: TGTGCCAGCTCAGCGGACAGGGGGGGGTCCTACGAGCAGTACTTC.

Comments on this clone: The same CDR3 can be traced to other DNA sequences in this sample. As DNA, the CDR3 is TGTGCCAGCAGCGTAGGCGGGATTAACACCGGGGAGCTGTTTTTT. Protein product: CASSVGGINTGELFF. The chain joins TRBV9 to TRBJ2-2; weak D call: TRBD2 (6 bases). The length of the CDR3 is 15 residues. The V gene lost 0 bases and the J gene lost 2 bases, with 8 bases spanning the gap. Germline V gene lookup returns CDR1 SGDLS and CDR2 YYNGEE.

This clone has only a few counts. The chain couples TRBV27 to TRBJ2-7; D may be TRBD2 (6 bases). Trimming removed 3 bases at V and 3 bases at J, with 9 bases between. Looked up from germline, CDR1 is MNHEY and CDR2 is SMNVEV (reference sequence). There are 13 residues in the CDR3. CDR3 loop: CASSFLEGYEQYF. For the CDR3, the DNA is TGTGCCAGCAGTTTTTTGGAGGGCTACGAGCAGTACTTC.

The rearrangement joins TRBV25-1 to TRBJ2-3; D remains ambiguous. The V gene lost 10 bases and the J gene lost 0 bases, with 2 bases spanning the gap. Germline lookup yields CDR1 MGHDK and CDR2 SYGVNS. The length of the CDR3 is 10 residues. The CDR3 nucleotides read TGTGCCAACAGCACAGATACGCAGTATTTT. It is translated as CANSTDTQYF.